These 26 T cell receptor beta chains were all obtained from the same sample, sequenced in a study of T cell responses to AZD1222 COVID-19 vaccine. The assay was immunoSEQ multiplex PCR, and TCRdb's table has in-frame clones only and misses some. The data contain 150,000 to 180,000 clones, around 86% of them singletons. The sample here was peripheral blood, taken 28 days after the second AZD1222 dose. The receptors shown here come from an adult who received the AZD1222 COVID-19 vaccine.

Only a few counts were recorded for this clone. The chain combines TRBV5-1 with TRBJ2-2; 8 nucleotides line up with TRBD2. This CDR3 comprises 15 residues. Trimming cost V 0 bases and J 4 bases; bases outside gene matches: 2. Germline CDR1 and CDR2: SGHRS and YFSETQ. The CDR3 protein is CASSLDGRGTGELFF. CDR3 sequence (DNA): TGCGCCAGCAGCTTGGACGGGAGGGGCACCGGGGAGCTGTTTTTT.

The genes are TRBV3-1 (or the pseudogene TRBV3-2) and TRBJ2-3; D may correspond to TRBD1 or TRBD2 (5 bases each). Looked up from germline, CDR1 is LGHDT and CDR2 is YNNKEL (reference sequence). Trimming left V 4 bases short and J 1 base short, with 15 bases between. The CDR3 runs 16 residues. The CDR3 reads CASSPPGATRTDTQYF. CDR3 sequence (DNA): TGTGCCAGCAGCCCCCCCGGGGCCACACGCACAGATACGCAGTATTTT.

J is TRBJ2-2 and V is TRBV3-1 (or the pseudogene TRBV3-2), with D perhaps TRBD2 (5 bases). Germline loops: CDR1 LGHDT, CDR2 YNNKEL (reference sequence). The CDR3 runs to 15 residues. Trimming took 0 bases from V and 3 from J, leaving 8 bases between them. CDR3 sequence (DNA): TGTGCCAGCAGCCAAGAAGCGAGGGACACCGGGGAGCTGTTTTTT. It is translated as CASSQEARDTGELFF.

This chain connects TRBV3-1 (or the pseudogene TRBV3-2) to TRBJ1-1; 8 bases are shared with TRBD1. The V gene end was trimmed by 1 base and the J gene end by 1 base; junction bases not matched to a gene: 5. The germline gives CDR1 LGHDT, CDR2 YNNKEL (reference sequence). The CDR3 length is 16 residues. This chain's CDR3 is CASSQGTGQGNTEAFF. The CDR3 DNA sequence: TGTGCCAGCAGCCAAGGTACCGGACAGGGGAACACTGAAGCTTTCTTT.

The rearrangement uses TRBV7-3 and TRBJ2-5; a possible D gene is TRBD2 (6 bases). Germline V gene sequence: CDR1 SGHTA, CDR2 FQGTGA. V was clipped by 5 bases and J by 4 bases, with 17 bases between them. The CDR3 totals 15 residues. CDR3 DNA: TGTGCCAGCAGCCCCCTTGGCGGGACGGGAGAGACCCAGTACTTC. Its protein is CASSPLGGTGETQYF.

The chain employs TRBV20-1 and TRBJ2-1; D possibly matches TRBD1 or TRBD2 (6 bases each). Per germline, CDR1 DFQATT and CDR2 SNEGSKA (reference sequence). Trimming left V 0 bases short and J 12 bases short, with 9 bases between. The CDR3 extends over 11 amino acids. DNA of the CDR3: TGCAGTGCTAGAGATGGGGGGCTGCAGTTCTTC. Protein: CSARDGGLQFF.

The chain is built from TRBV12-3 or TRBV12-4 and TRBJ2-7; D ambiguous. This CDR3 spans 13 amino acids. V shed 1 base and J shed 7 bases, with 11 bases lying between them. The CDR3 sequence: CASSLEVLGEQYF. The CDR3 DNA reads TGTGCCAGCAGTTTAGAGGTCTTGGGGGAGCAGTACTTC.

A note on this clone: The sample contains more than one DNA sequence encoding this CDR3. The CDR3 loop reads CASSLLAGGSTDTQYF. The CDR3, as DNA: TGTGCCAGCAGCTTACTTGCGGGAGGGAGCACAGATACGCAGTATTTT. The chain joins TRBV7-2 to TRBJ2-3; 9 bases are a match to TRBD2. There are 16 residues in the CDR3. CDR1 is SGHTA and CDR2 is FQGNSA in the germline V gene. J gave up 0 bases and V 2 bases, and 3 bases lay outside the gene matches.

The chain has TRBV13 and TRBJ1-2, with a weak D call TRBD1 (6 bases). V was shortened by 0 bases and J by 0 bases, with 11 bases between the two germline ends. Germline CDR1 is PRHDT and CDR2 is FYEKMQ (reference sequence). This CDR3 spans 16 amino acids. CDR3 nucleotide sequence: TGTGCCAGCAGCTTAGGCCGGGACACCTCTAACTATGGCTACACCTTC. Protein sequence: CASSLGRDTSNYGYTF.

This chain joins TRBV24-1 and TRBJ2-1; 8 bases are shared with TRBD1. J lost 4 bases, V lost 4 bases, and 5 bases had no gene match. This CDR3 comprises 15 residues. Germline V gene sequence: CDR1 KGHDR, CDR2 SFDVKD. CDR3 amino acids: CATSDPGQVYNEQFF. The CDR3 DNA is TGTGCCACCAGTGACCCGGGACAGGTTTACAATGAGCAGTTCTTC.

V gene TRBV18 combines with J gene TRBJ1-5, with TRBD1 as a possible D gene (5 bases). Between the trimmed V and J ends, which lost 5 bases and 8 bases, there was a span of 13 bases. The CDR3 totals 13 residues. Per the germline V gene, CDR1 is KGHSH and CDR2 is LQKENI. The CDR3 DNA follows: TGTGCCAGCTCAATTGGGACGGCCAAGCCCCAGCATTTT. Translated, it gives CASSIGTAKPQHF.

The chain carries TRBV4-3 and TRBJ2-7; 8 positions match TRBD1. V was pared by 1 base and J by 4 bases, with 6 bases of the junction left unmatched. Looked up from germline, CDR1 is LGHNA and CDR2 is YSLEER. This CDR3 has 15 residues. CDR3 sequence (DNA): TGCGCCAGCAGCCAAGCTGGGACAGGACTTTACGAGCAGTACTTC. Protein sequence: CASSQAGTGLYEQYF.

V usage is TRBV18 and J usage is TRBJ2-7; TRBD1 or TRBD2 may be the D gene (5 bases each). The germline V gene encodes CDR1 KGHSH and CDR2 LQKENI. The length of the CDR3 is 12 residues. Between the trimmed V and J ends, which lost 6 bases and 5 bases, there was a span of 11 bases. DNA of the CDR3: TGTGCCAGCTCTATGGGGGTCCACGAGCAGTACTTC. The encoded protein is CASSMGVHEQYF.

The rearrangement joins TRBV27 to TRBJ1-1, with D possibly being TRBD1 (5 bases). CDR3 length equals 14 residues. CDR1 and CDR2 from the germline V gene are MNHEY and SMNVEV (reference sequence). With 6 bases removed from V and 0 bases from J, the gap between germline ends came to 11 bases. The CDR3 spells CASRPTELNTEAFF. DNA of the CDR3: TGTGCCAGCAGACCGACAGAGCTGAACACTGAAGCTTTCTTT.

This chain's CDR3 is CASSPTGQLSGYTF. For the CDR3, the DNA is TGCGCCAGCAGCCCGACAGGGCAACTTTCCGGCTACACCTTC. The chain couples TRBV5-1 to TRBJ1-2, with 7 bases identical to TRBD1. With V trimmed by 4 bases and J by 8 bases, 11 bases remained unmatched. From germline, CDR1 is SGHRS and CDR2 YFSETQ. The CDR3 is 14 amino acids.

The chain is built from TRBV2 and TRBJ2-2; 8 nucleotides agree with TRBD2. The CDR3 has 15 amino acids. J gave up 4 bases and V 4 bases, and 5 bases lay outside the gene matches. Germline V lookup: CDR1 SNHLY, CDR2 FYNNEI. This chain's CDR3 is CASSVLSGTTGELFF. DNA for the CDR3: TGTGCCAGCAGTGTCCTTAGCGGGACCACCGGGGAGCTGTTTTTT.

The CDR3 loop reads CASSPVLQGVEGYTF. As DNA, the CDR3 is TGTGCCAGCAGCCCGGTATTGCAGGGGGTCGAGGGCTACACCTTC. The chain joins TRBV6-5 to TRBJ1-2, with TRBD1 matching over 7 bases. Germline V CDR1 and CDR2: MNHEY, SVGAGI. The CDR3 spans 15 residues. The junction had 15 bases not matched to a gene; V was cut back by 6 bases and J by 8 bases.

The gene calls are TRBV19 and TRBJ2-7; D unclear. There are 15 residues in the CDR3. Germline V gene lookup returns CDR1 LNHDA and CDR2 SQIVND (reference sequence). The V gene lost 5 bases and the J gene lost 2 bases, with 16 bases spanning the gap. The CDR3 reads CASSPGSGSPYEQYF. CDR3 coding DNA: TGTGCCAGTAGTCCGGGTAGTGGCAGTCCCTACGAGCAGTACTTC.

The chain carries TRBV4-2 and TRBJ2-2; D is undetermined. Trimming shortened V by 3 bases and J by 4 bases, and 9 bases separated the two germline ends. CDR3 length equals 14 residues. Looked up from germline, CDR1 is LGHNA and CDR2 is YNFKEQ. In DNA form, the CDR3 reads TGTGCCAGCAGCCAGGGTGGTCTCACCGGGGAGCTGTTTTTT. Its protein is CASSQGGLTGELFF.

The CDR3 here is CASSLAFSGESRDNQPQHF. CDR3 sequence (DNA): TGCGCCAGCAGCTTGGCGTTCTCGGGGGAGAGTAGGGATAATCAGCCCCAGCATTTT. The chain carries TRBV5-1 and TRBJ1-5; D may be TRBD1 (5 bases). Trimming pared 0 bases from V and 4 bases from J, leaving 23 bases between. The CDR3 is made up of 19 amino acids. The V gene's germline CDR1 is SGHRS and CDR2 YFSETQ.

The chain uses TRBV27 and TRBJ1-1; 8 nucleotides line up with TRBD1. Germline trimming cut 4 bases from V and 6 bases from J; bases unmatched to any gene: 1. The germline V gene has CDR1 MNHEY and CDR2 SMNVEV (reference sequence). The CDR3 covers 12 residues. CDR3 sequence reads: CASSSGGPEAFF. The CDR3 region has the DNA TGTGCCAGCAGTTCAGGGGGCCCTGAAGCTTTCTTT.

V usage is TRBV9 and J usage is TRBJ2-1; 8 nucleotides line up with TRBD2. Germline CDR1 and CDR2: SGDLS and YYNGEE. V shed 5 bases, J shed 4 bases, and the junction held 8 bases outside the gene matches. This CDR3 has 15 amino acids. The CDR3 protein is CASSATSGAYNEQFF. The DNA for the CDR3 is TGTGCCAGCAGTGCCACTAGCGGAGCTTACAATGAGCAGTTCTTC.

V usage is TRBV9 and J usage is TRBJ2-7; 7 bases match TRBD2. J gave up 9 bases and V 0 bases, and 9 bases lay outside the gene matches. The CDR3 covers 14 residues. Germline V lookup: CDR1 SGDLS, CDR2 YYNGEE. CDR3 sequence (DNA): TGTGCCAGCAGCGTAGGAGGGAGGGCCGGGGCGCAGTACTTC. Amino acid sequence: CASSVGGRAGAQYF.

The CDR3 nucleotides are TGTGCCAGCAGCCAACAGTGGTGGGAGACCCAGTACTTC. Protein: CASSQQWWETQYF. This sequence joins TRBV14 and TRBJ2-5; D is uncertain. CDR3 length: 13 residues. The ends were cut back, 2 bases at V and 5 bases at J, with 9 bases in the middle. The germline V gene has CDR1 SGHDN and CDR2 FVKESK.

This clone has only one observation. J is TRBJ2-5 and V is TRBV4-1; TRBD2 matches 7 bases. In germline, CDR1 is MGHRA, CDR2 YSYEKL. V lost 1 base to trimming and J lost 3 bases; unmatched junction nucleotides: 8. The CDR3 consists of 16 residues. CDR3 in amino acids: CASSQGLTSNKETQYF. The CDR3 DNA reads TGCGCCAGCAGCCAAGGACTGACTAGCAACAAAGAGACCCAGTACTTC.

The V and J genes are TRBV6-6 and TRBJ1-5, with D possibly TRBD1 on 5 matching bases. Per germline, CDR1 MNHNY and CDR2 SVGAGI (reference sequence). Trimming removed 1 base at V and 4 bases at J, with 5 bases between. This CDR3 is 13 amino acids long. The CDR3 DNA follows: TGTGCCAGCAGTTACTGGGGGAATCAGCCCCAGCATTTT. As protein: CASSYWGNQPQHF.